This T cell receptor beta chain was found in a study of OX40 agonist ivuxolimab in advanced cancers. The V gene lost 3 bases and the J gene lost 0 bases, with 9 bases spanning the gap. This CDR3 spans 15 amino acids. Per the germline V gene, CDR1 is SGDLS and CDR2 is YYNGEE. TCRdb's table, derived via immunoSEQ multiplex PCR, lists solely in-frame clones and lacks some. The sample shows about 94,000 clones, roughly 87% of them seen only once. This chain connects TRBV9 to TRBJ1-4; no clear D. Sample: CD4+ or CD8+ T cells sorted from blood, taken in a trial of the OX40 agonist ivuxolimab. The receptor was isolated from an adult with an advanced solid tumor such as melanoma, head and neck, liver or kidney cancer. CDR3 DNA sequence: TGTGCCAGCAGCGAGGGCTTCACAACTAATGAAAAACTGTTTTTT. This sequence encodes CASSEGFTTNEKLFF.